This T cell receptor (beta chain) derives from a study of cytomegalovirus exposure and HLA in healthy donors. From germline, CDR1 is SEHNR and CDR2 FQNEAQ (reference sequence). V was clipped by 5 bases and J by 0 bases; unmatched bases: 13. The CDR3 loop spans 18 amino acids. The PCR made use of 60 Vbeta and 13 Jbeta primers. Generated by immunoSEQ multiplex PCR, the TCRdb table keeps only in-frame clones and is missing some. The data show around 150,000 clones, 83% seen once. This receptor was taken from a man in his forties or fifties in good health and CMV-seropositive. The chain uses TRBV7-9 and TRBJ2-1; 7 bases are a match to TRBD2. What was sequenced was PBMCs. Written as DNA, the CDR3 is TGTGCCAGCAGCCCTGTGGGGTTGGGGGGGAACTCCTACAATGAGCAGTTCTTC. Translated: CASSPVGLGGNSYNEQFF.